What follows are 19 T cell receptor beta chains derived from one specimen sequenced in a study of blood T cell repertoires in COVID-19. Assay: immunoSEQ multiplex PCR; the TCRdb copy retains only in-frame clones and omits some. The sample has approximately 200,000 clones; about 90% are singletons. Specimen: PBMCs or T cells enriched from blood (not recorded which). All receptors come from a man in his thirties or forties who had recovered from COVID-19.

The chain is built from TRBV19 and TRBJ2-4; D unresolved. Germline CDR1 LNHDA, CDR2 SQIVND (reference sequence). The CDR3 has 14 amino acids. The germline V and J ends were trimmed by 7 bases and 0 bases, with 10 bases remaining between them. CDR3 nucleotides: TGTGCCAGTACCGCGGAACTAGCCAAAAACATTCAGTACTTC. Protein sequence: CASTAELAKNIQYF.

The CDR3 nucleotides are TGCGCCAGCAGCTTGGACCCGGGAGGGGGCACCGGGGAGCTGTTTTTT. Protein sequence: CASSLDPGGGTGELFF. The chain is built from TRBV5-1 and TRBJ2-2; 8 nucleotides match TRBD2. The CDR3 is 16 amino acids. Germline V lookup: CDR1 SGHRS, CDR2 YFSETQ. The ends lost 0 bases at V and 4 bases at J; junction bases unmatched: 5.

The rearrangement uses TRBV23-1 and TRBJ2-7; D possibly corresponds to TRBD1 (6 bases). TRBV23-1 is classed as an ORF, of uncertain function. V was cut by 3 bases and J by 4 bases, with 13 bases left in between. The CDR3 loop spans 14 amino acids. The CDR3 spells CASSHQGLGYEQYF. The CDR3 DNA follows: TGCGCCAGCAGTCACCAGGGGTTGGGTTACGAGCAGTACTTC.

The chain uses TRBV11-2 and TRBJ2-3, with D perhaps matching TRBD2 (6 bases). This CDR3 is built from 14 residues. In germline, CDR1 is SGHAT, CDR2 FQNNGV. V was cut by 2 bases and J by 2 bases, with 8 bases left in between. CDR3 amino acids: CASSLLATTDTQYF. The CDR3 DNA follows: TGTGCCAGCAGCTTACTAGCGACCACAGATACGCAGTATTTT.

V usage is TRBV5-8 and J usage is TRBJ2-2; 9 bases match TRBD2. There are 16 residues in the CDR3. Germline trimming cut 5 bases from V and 6 bases from J; bases unmatched to any gene: 11. Germline CDR1 is SGHTS and CDR2 is YDEGEE. The CDR3 loop is CASSQRGAPPPGELFF. CDR3 nucleotides: TGTGCCAGCAGTCAGCGGGGGGCGCCCCCCCCCGGGGAGCTGTTTTTT.

V gene TRBV18 combines with J gene TRBJ1-6, with D perhaps TRBD1 (6 bases). Per the germline V gene, CDR1 is KGHSH and CDR2 is LQKENI. This CDR3 contains 15 residues. Trimming shortened V by 6 bases and J by 8 bases, and 17 bases separated the two germline ends. CDR3 region: CASSDSMDNYSPLHF. DNA for the CDR3: TGTGCCAGCTCGGACAGTATGGACAACTATTCACCCCTCCACTTT.

The chain employs TRBV27 and TRBJ2-1; 13 bases line up with TRBD2. This CDR3 has 15 amino acids. The germline V gene encodes CDR1 MNHEY and CDR2 SMNVEV (reference sequence). Germline trimming cut 5 bases from V and 9 bases from J; bases unmatched to any gene: 7. The CDR3 DNA follows: TGTGCCAGCAGTCCCGGGACTAGCGGGAAAGTTGAGCAGTTCTTC. Protein sequence: CASSPGTSGKVEQFF.

The rearrangement joins TRBV14 to TRBJ2-3; D is uncertain. The CDR3 has 13 residues. Looked up from germline, CDR1 is SGHDN and CDR2 is FVKESK. V lost 1 base, J lost 7 bases, and 9 bases lay in between. CDR3: CASSQGLGNTQYF. The CDR3 coding sequence is TGTGCCAGCAGCCAAGGTCTAGGTAATACGCAGTATTTT.

This chain joins TRBV28 and TRBJ1-4; TRBD1 matches at 7 bases. This CDR3 has 15 residues. Germline values: CDR1 MDHEN, CDR2 SYDVKM. With V trimmed by 7 bases and J by 0 bases, 5 bases remained unmatched. This CDR3 reads CASTGTAATNEKLFF. CDR3 in DNA: TGTGCCAGCACCGGGACAGCTGCAACTAATGAAAAACTGTTTTTT. Full variable domain (missing parts from reference TRBV28 and TRBJ1-4): DVKVTQSSRYLVKRTGEKVFLECVQDMDHENMFWYRQDPGLGLRLIYFSYDVKMKEKGDIPEGYSVSREKKERFSLILESASTNQTSMYLCASTGTAATNEKLFFGSGTQLSVL.

The chain links TRBV28 to TRBJ2-3; 9 bases line up with TRBD2. Germline V lookup: CDR1 MDHEN, CDR2 SYDVKM. This CDR3 contains 15 residues. V dropped 6 bases and J dropped 1; count of bases not matched to a gene: 5. DNA of the CDR3: TGTGCCAGCAGACCTCGACTAGCGGGCACAGATACGCAGTATTTT. Its translation is CASRPRLAGTDTQYF.

Comments on this clone: The sample has other DNA sequences that encode this CDR3 too. The V call is TRBV15, the J call TRBJ1-2, with D possibly matching TRBD1 (5 bases). V lost 0 bases and J 0 bases, leaving 8 bases between the germline ends. The CDR3 is 15 residues long. Germline V gives CDR1 LNHNV, CDR2 YYDKDF (reference sequence). The CDR3 DNA reads TGTGCCACCAGCAGAGAGGGGGGTACTAACTATGGCTACACCTTC. It yields the protein CATSREGGTNYGYTF.

This clone has just a few counts. This chain joins TRBV7-8 and TRBJ2-7; 7 bases agree with TRBD1. The ends lost 5 bases at V and 2 bases at J; junction bases unmatched: 6. Germline V CDR1 and CDR2: SGHVS, FQNEAQ. This CDR3 has 14 amino acids. CDR3 sequence reads: CASSPTGIPYEQYF. CDR3 coding DNA: TGTGCCAGCAGCCCGACAGGGATCCCCTACGAGCAGTACTTC.

In this sample, this clone turned up once. The chain uses TRBV19 and TRBJ2-7; D is unclear. CDR1 is LNHDA and CDR2 is SQIVND in the germline V gene (reference sequence). V lost 1 base, J lost 4 bases, and 8 bases lay in between. The CDR3 is made up of 13 amino acids. In nucleotides, the CDR3 is TGTGCCAGTAGTATAGGGATGACTTACGAGCAGTACTTC. This translates into CASSIGMTYEQYF.

This chain uses TRBV13 with TRBJ1-2, with 7 bases that match TRBD1. Per germline, CDR1 PRHDT and CDR2 FYEKMQ (reference sequence). V was pared by 4 bases and J by 7 bases, with 3 bases of the junction left unmatched. The CDR3 spans 12 residues. The CDR3 coding sequence is TGTGCCAGCAGCTCCGACAGGGTTGGCTACACCTTC. Translation gives CASSSDRVGYTF.

This chain joins TRBV5-1 and TRBJ2-5; TRBD1 agrees at 12 bases. The V gene end was trimmed by 3 bases and the J gene end by 4 bases; junction bases not matched to a gene: 10. The CDR3 is made up of 17 amino acids. Germline loops: CDR1 SGHRS, CDR2 YFSETQ. CDR3: CASSSRDRGLFGETQYF. The CDR3 region has the DNA TGCGCCAGCAGCTCCCGGGACAGGGGGCTTTTCGGAGAGACCCAGTACTTC.

This chain joins TRBV5-8 and TRBJ1-5; 8 positions agree with TRBD1. This CDR3 comprises 16 residues. V was clipped by 3 bases and J by 6 bases; unmatched bases: 11. Germline V CDR1 and CDR2: SGHTS, YDEGEE. The CDR3 here is CASSSMFGTGRQPQHF. The CDR3 nucleotides read TGTGCCAGCAGCTCCATGTTCGGGACAGGCCGTCAGCCCCAGCATTTT. Drawing the rest from reference TRBV5-8 and TRBJ1-5, the complete variable domain is EAGVTQSPTHLIKTRGQQATLRCSPISGHTSVYWYQQALGLGLQFLLWYDEGEERNRGNFPPRFSGRQFPNYSSELNVNALELEDSALYLCASSSMFGTGRQPQHFGDGTRLSIL.

The genes are TRBV2 and TRBJ2-1, with D perhaps TRBD1 (7 bases). The ends were cut back, 4 bases at V and 8 bases at J, with 15 bases in the middle. The CDR3 contains 14 residues. CDR1 and CDR2 from the germline V gene are SNHLY and FYNNEI. DNA of the CDR3: TGTGCCAGCAGTGCGCGGGACAGAGCGGATGAGCAGTTCTTC. Translation: CASSARDRADEQFF.

This clone has just one count. The chain couples TRBV28 to TRBJ2-3; D call uncertain. Trimming stripped 11 bases from V and 3 bases from J, with 18 bases between. The germline gives CDR1 MDHEN, CDR2 SYDVKM. CDR3 length: 14 residues. CDR3 sequence (DNA): TGTGCCGAGTCAAGCGCGAGTGTTACAGATACGCAGTATTTT. It translates to CAESSASVTDTQYF.

This chain connects TRBV5-1 to TRBJ1-2, with D unclear. Between the trimmed V and J ends, which lost 1 base and 6 bases, there was a span of 10 bases. This CDR3 has 13 amino acids. Per germline, CDR1 SGHRS and CDR2 YFSETQ. Here the CDR3 DNA reads TGCGCCAGCAGCTTGACAGCCTCCGATGGCTACACCTTC. Amino acids: CASSLTASDGYTF.